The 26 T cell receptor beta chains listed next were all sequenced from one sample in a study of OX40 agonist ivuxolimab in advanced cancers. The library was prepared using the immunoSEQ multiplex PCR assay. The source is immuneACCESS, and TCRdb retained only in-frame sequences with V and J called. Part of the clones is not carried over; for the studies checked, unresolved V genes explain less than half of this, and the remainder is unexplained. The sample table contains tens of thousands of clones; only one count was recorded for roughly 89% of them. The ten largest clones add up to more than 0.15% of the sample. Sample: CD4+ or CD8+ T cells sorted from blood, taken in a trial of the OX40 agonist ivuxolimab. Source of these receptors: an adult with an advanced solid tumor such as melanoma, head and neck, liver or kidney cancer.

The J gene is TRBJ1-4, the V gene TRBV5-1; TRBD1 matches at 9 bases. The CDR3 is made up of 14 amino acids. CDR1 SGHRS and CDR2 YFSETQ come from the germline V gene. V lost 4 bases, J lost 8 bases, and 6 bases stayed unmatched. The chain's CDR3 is CASSQGQGVEKLFF. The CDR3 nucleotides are TGCGCCAGCAGCCAGGGACAGGGCGTCGAAAAACTGTTTTTT.

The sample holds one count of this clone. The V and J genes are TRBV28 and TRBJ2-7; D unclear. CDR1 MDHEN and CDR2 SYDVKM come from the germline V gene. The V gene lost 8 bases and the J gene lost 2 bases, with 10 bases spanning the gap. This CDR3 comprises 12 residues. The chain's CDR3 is CASAWAPYEQYF. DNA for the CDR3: TGTGCCAGCGCCTGGGCCCCCTACGAGCAGTACTTC.

CDR3 amino acids: CASSPRGVGTVPYNEQFF. The CDR3 DNA follows: TGTGCCAGCAGCCCCCGCGGGGTTGGGACAGTACCTTACAATGAGCAGTTCTTC. V and J are TRBV9 and TRBJ2-1; possible D gene TRBD1, 7 bases. V was cut by 4 bases and J by 4 bases, with 24 bases left in between. The V gene's germline CDR1 is SGDLS and CDR2 YYNGEE. The CDR3 length is 18 residues.

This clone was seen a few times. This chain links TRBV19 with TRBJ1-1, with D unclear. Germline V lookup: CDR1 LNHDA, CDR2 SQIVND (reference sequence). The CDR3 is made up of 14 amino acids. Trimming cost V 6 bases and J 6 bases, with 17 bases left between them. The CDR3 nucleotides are TGTGCCAGTAGCATTTCCCCTCCTAATCCTGAAGCTTTCTTT. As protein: CASSISPPNPEAFF.

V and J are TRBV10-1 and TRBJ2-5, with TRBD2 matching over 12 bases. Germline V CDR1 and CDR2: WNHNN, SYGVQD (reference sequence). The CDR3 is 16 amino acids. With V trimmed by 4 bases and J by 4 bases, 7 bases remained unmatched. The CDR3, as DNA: TGCGCCAGCAGTGGACTAGCGGGAGATGGTGGAGAGACCCAGTACTTC. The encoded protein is CASSGLAGDGGETQYF.

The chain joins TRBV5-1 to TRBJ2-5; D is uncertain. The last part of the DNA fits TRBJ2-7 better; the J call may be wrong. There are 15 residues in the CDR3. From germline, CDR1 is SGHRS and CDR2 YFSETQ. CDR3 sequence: CASSLDGLEIYEQYF. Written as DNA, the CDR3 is TGCGCCAGCAGCTTGGATGGCTTGGAGATATACGAGCAGTACTTC.

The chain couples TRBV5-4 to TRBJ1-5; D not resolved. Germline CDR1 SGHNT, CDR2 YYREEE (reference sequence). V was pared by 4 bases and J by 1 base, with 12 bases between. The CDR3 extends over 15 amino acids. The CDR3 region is CASSQGPWSNQPQHF. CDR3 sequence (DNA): TGTGCCAGCAGCCAAGGCCCCTGGAGCAATCAGCCCCAGCATTTT. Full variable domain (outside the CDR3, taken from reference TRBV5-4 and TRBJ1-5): ETGVTQSPTHLIKTRGQQVTLRCSSQSGHNTVSWYQQALGQGPQFIFQYYREEENGRGNFPPRFSGLQFPNYSSELNVNALELDDSALYLCASSQGPWSNQPQHFGDGTRLSIL.

This CDR3 reads CASSIRQGAAGELFF. As DNA, the CDR3 is TGTGCCAGCAGTATTCGACAGGGGGCCGCCGGGGAGCTGTTTTTT. V and J are TRBV2 and TRBJ2-2, with 10 bases lining up with TRBD1. Losses at the gene ends were 5 bases for V and 6 bases for J; bases not matched to a gene: 6. The CDR3 is made up of 15 amino acids. Germline V gene lookup returns CDR1 SNHLY and CDR2 FYNNEI.

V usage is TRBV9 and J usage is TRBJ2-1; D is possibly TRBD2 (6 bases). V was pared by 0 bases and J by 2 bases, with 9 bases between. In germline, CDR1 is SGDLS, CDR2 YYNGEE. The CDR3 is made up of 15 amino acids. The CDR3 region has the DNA TGTGCCAGCAGCGTAGCTAGCGACCCCTACAATGAGCAGTTCTTC. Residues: CASSVASDPYNEQFF. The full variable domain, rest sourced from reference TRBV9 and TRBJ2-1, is DSGVTQTPKHLITATGQRVTLRCSPRSGDLSVYWYQQSLDQGLQFLIQYYNGEERAKGNILERFSAQQFPDLHSELNLSSLELGDSALYFCASSVASDPYNEQFFGPGTRLTVL.

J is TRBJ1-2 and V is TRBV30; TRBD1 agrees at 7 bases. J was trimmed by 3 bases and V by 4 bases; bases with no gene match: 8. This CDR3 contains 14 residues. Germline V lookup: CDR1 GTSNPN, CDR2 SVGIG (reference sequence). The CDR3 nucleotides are TGTGCCTGGAAGTCGCGACAGGGCGACTATGGCTACACCTTC. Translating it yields CAWKSRQGDYGYTF.

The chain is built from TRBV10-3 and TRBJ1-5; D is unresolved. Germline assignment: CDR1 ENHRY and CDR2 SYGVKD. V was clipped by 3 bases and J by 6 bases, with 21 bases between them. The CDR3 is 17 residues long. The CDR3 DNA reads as TGTGCCATCAGTGACGGAGTCCGGATTGCTGACGGTCAGCCCCAGCATTTT. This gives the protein CAISDGVRIADGQPQHF.

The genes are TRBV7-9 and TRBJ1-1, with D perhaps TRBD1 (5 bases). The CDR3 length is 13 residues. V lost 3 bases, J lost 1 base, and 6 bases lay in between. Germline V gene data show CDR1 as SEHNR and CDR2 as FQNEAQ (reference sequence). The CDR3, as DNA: TGTGCCAGCAGCTTGGACAAGAACACTGAAGCTTTCTTT. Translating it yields CASSLDKNTEAFF.

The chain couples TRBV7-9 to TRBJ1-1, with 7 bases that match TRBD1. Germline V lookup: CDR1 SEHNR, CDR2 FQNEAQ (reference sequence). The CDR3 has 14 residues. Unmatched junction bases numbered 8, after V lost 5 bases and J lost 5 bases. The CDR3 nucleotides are TGTGCCAGCAGCCTTACAGGGGCCGGAACTGAAGCTTTCTTT. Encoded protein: CASSLTGAGTEAFF.

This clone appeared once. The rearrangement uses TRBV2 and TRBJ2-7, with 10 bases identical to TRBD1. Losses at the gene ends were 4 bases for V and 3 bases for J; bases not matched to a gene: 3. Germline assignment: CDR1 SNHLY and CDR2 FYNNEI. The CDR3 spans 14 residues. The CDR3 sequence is CASSADRGLYEQYF. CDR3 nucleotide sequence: TGTGCCAGCAGTGCCGACAGGGGGCTCTACGAGCAGTACTTC.

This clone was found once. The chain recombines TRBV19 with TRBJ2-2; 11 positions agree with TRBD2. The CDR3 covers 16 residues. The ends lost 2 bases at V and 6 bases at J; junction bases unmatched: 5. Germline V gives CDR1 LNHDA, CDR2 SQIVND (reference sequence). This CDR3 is CASSIILAGGSGELFF. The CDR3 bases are TGTGCCAGTAGTATAATTCTAGCGGGGGGCTCCGGGGAGCTGTTTTTT. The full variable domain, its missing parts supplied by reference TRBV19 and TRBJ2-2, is DGGITQSPKYLFRKEGQNVTLSCEQNLNHDAMYWYRQDPGQGLRLIYYSQIVNDFQKGDIAEGYSVSREKKESFPLTVTSAQKNPTAFYLCASSIILAGGSGELFFGEGSRLTVL.

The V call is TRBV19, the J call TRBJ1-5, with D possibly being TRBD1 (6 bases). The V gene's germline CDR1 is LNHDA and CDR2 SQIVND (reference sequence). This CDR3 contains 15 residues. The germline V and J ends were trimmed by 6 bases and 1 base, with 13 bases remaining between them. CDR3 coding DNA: TGTGCCAGTAGACAGATCGACAGGAGCAATCAGCCCCAGCATTTT. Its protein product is CASRQIDRSNQPQHF.

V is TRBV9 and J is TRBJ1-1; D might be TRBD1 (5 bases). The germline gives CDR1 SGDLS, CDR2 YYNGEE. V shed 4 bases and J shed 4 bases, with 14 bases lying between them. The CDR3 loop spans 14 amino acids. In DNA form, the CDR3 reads TGTGCCAGCAGCCTCAATCCGAGGGGCACTGAAGCTTTCTTT. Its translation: CASSLNPRGTEAFF. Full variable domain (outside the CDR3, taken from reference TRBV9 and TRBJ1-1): DSGVTQTPKHLITATGQRVTLRCSPRSGDLSVYWYQQSLDQGLQFLIQYYNGEERAKGNILERFSAQQFPDLHSELNLSSLELGDSALYFCASSLNPRGTEAFFGQGTRLTVV.

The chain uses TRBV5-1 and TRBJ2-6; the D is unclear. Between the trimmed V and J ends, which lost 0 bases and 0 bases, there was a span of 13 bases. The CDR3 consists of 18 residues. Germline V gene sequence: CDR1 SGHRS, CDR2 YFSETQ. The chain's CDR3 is CASSLVGSSFSGANVLTF. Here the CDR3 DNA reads TGCGCCAGCAGCTTGGTAGGCAGCTCGTTCTCTGGGGCCAACGTCCTGACTTTC. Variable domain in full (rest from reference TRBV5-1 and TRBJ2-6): KAGVTQTPRYLIKTRGQQVTLSCSPISGHRSVSWYQQTPGQGLQFLFEYFSETQRNKGNFPGRFSGRQFSNSRSEMNVSTLELGDSALYLCASSLVGSSFSGANVLTFGAGSRLTVL.

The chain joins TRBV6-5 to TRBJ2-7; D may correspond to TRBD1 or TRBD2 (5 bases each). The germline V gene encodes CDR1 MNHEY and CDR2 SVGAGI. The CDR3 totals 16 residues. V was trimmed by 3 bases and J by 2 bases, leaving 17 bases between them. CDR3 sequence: CASSYFPRDVAYEQYF. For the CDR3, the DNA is TGTGCCAGCAGTTATTTCCCTAGGGACGTCGCCTACGAGCAGTACTTC.

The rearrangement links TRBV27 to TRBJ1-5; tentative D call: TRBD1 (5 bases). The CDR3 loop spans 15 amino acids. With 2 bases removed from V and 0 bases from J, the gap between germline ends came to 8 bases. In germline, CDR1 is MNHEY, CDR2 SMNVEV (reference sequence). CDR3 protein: CASSLGTDSNQPQHF. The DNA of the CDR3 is TGTGCCAGCAGTTTAGGGACGGATAGCAATCAGCCCCAGCATTTT.

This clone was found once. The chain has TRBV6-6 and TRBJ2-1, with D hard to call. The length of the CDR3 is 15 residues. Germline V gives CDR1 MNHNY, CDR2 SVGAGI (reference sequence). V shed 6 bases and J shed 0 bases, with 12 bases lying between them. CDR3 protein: CASSLTASSYNEQFF. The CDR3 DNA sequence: TGTGCCAGCAGCCTGACTGCTAGCTCCTACAATGAGCAGTTCTTC.

DNA for the CDR3: TGTGCCAGCAGCCCAGGAGTGAGGGGCGGGGAGACCCAGTACTTC. It encodes CASSPGVRGGETQYF. The chain recombines TRBV7-2 with TRBJ2-5; D may correspond to TRBD1 or TRBD2 (5 bases each). V was clipped by 5 bases and J by 5 bases, with 18 bases between them. Germline V gene lookup returns CDR1 SGHTA and CDR2 FQGNSA. This CDR3 spans 15 amino acids.

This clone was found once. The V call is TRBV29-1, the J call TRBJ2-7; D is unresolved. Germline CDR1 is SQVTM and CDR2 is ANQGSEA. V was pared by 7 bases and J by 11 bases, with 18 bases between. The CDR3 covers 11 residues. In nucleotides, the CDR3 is TGCAGCGCCGAGTTAAGCAGGACGGAGTACTTC. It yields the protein CSAELSRTEYF.

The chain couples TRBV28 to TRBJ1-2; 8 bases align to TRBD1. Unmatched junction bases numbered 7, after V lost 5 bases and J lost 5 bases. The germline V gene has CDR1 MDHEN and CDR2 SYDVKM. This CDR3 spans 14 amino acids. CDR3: CASSTGGGRYGYTF. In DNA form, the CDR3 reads TGTGCCAGCAGTACAGGGGGAGGGAGGTATGGCTACACCTTC.

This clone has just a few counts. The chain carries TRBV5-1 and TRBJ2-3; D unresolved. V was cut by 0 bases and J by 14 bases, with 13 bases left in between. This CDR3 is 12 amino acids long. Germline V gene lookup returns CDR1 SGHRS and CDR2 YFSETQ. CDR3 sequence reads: CASSLATPNWYF. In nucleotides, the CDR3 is TGCGCCAGCAGCTTGGCCACGCCAAACTGGTATTTT.

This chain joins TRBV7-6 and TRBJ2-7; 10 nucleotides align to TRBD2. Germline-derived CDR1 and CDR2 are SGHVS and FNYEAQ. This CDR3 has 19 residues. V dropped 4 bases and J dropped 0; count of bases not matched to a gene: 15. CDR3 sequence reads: CASSSPVASGSQSSYEQYF. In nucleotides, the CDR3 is TGTGCCAGCAGCTCCCCCGTTGCTAGCGGGAGCCAGAGCTCCTACGAGCAGTACTTC.